The 26 T cell receptor beta chains below come from one sample, sequenced in a study of CD8 T cells in ankylosing spondylitis. General study findings and limits: Typical of ankylosing spondylitis blood, it appeared, was a TCR beta motif of several highly homologous variants.

TCRdb recomputed calls from the 5' RACE reads with MiXCR, one row per CDR3 protein. The data contain about 90,000 distinct CDR3 sequences, more than 8.5% of them singletons. Which antigens these TCRs recognize remains unknown. Sequencing used blood, either unsorted or a sorted T cell fraction (not recorded which). The receptors derive from a male donor with ankylosing spondylitis.

CDR3 amino acids: CASSQPGLGPIGTDTQYF. CDR3 nucleotide sequence: TGTGCCAGCAGTCAGCCGGGACTAGGACCCATTGGCACAGATACGCAGTATTTT. The rearrangement uses TRBV27 and TRBJ2-3; 8 bases agree with TRBD2. Germline assignment: CDR1 MNHEY and CDR2 SMNVEV (reference sequence). With 5 bases clipped from V and 1 base from J, the junction kept 14 bases outside the gene matches. CDR3 length: 18 amino acids.

This clonotype was found a few times. The chain has TRBV11-3 and TRBJ2-7; 7 bases fit TRBD1. The V gene's germline CDR1 is SGHNT and CDR2 YENEEA. The CDR3 is made up of 16 amino acids. V gave up 0 bases and J gave up 2 bases; unmatched junction bases: 7. The CDR3 DNA reads as TGTGCCAGCAGCTTAGAAGCAGGGGGAAAAACCTACGAGCAGTACGTC. It is translated as CASSLEAGGKTYEQYV.

The chain links TRBV27 to TRBJ2-5; 9 bases fit TRBD2. The CDR3 is 15 residues long. CDR1 is MNHEY and CDR2 is SMNVEV in the germline V gene (reference sequence). Germline trimming cut 6 bases from V and 5 bases from J; bases unmatched to any gene: 10. For the CDR3, the DNA is TGTGCCAGCAGCCGCGGGAGGGCTAACGCGGAGACCCAGTACTTC. This sequence encodes CASSRGRANAETQYF.

This clonotype was observed a handful of times. The chain has TRBV7-2 and TRBJ2-2, with TRBD2 matching 10 bases. Unmatched junction bases numbered 12, after V lost 5 bases and J lost 6 bases. CDR1 is SGHTA, CDR2 FQGNSA, per germline. The CDR3 length is 17 residues. CDR3 sequence reads: CASSGLAGGALSGELFF. The CDR3 region has the DNA TGTGCCAGCAGCGGCTTAGCGGGAGGCGCCTTGTCCGGGGAGCTGTTTTTT.

This clonotype has a handful of counts. The chain is built from TRBV29-1 and TRBJ1-2, with D possibly TRBD1 on 6 matching bases. The CDR3 covers 13 residues. The germline gives CDR1 SQVTM, CDR2 ANQGSEA. V lost 3 bases, J lost 4 bases, and 12 bases lay in between. The CDR3 spells CSVEQGQAYGYTF. Here the CDR3 DNA reads TGCAGCGTTGAGCAGGGACAAGCCTATGGCTACACCTTC. Full variable domain (rest looked up from reference TRBV29-1 and TRBJ1-2): SAVISQKPSRDICQRGTSLTIQCQVDSQVTMMFWYRQQPGQSLTLIATANQGSEATYESGFVIDKFPISRPNLTFSTLTVSNMSPEDSSIYLCSVEQGQAYGYTFGSGTRLTVV.

The chain uses TRBV15 and TRBJ1-1, with 9 bases lining up with TRBD1. The CDR3 length is 14 residues. After removal of 3 bases from V and 3 bases from J, the junction contained 2 bases not matched to a gene. Germline CDR1 and CDR2: LNHNV and YYDKDF (reference sequence). CDR3 DNA sequence: TGTGCCACCAGCAGTAGGACAGGGGACACTGAAGCTTTCTTT. It codes for CATSSRTGDTEAFF.

This clonotype came up a few times. CDR3 nucleotide sequence: TGCGCCAGCAGTGGTGACAGGGGCGGGATCTATGGCTACACCTTC. It codes for CASSGDRGGIYGYTF. The V call is TRBV10-2, the J call TRBJ1-2; TRBD1 matches at 8 bases. The CDR3 contains 15 residues. Germline V CDR1 and CDR2: WSHSY, SAAADI. V lost 4 bases, J lost 4 bases, and 8 bases stayed unmatched.

This clonotype occurred a few times. The chain is built from TRBV27 and TRBJ2-2, with 9 bases aligning to TRBD2. Trimming removed 2 bases from V and 4 bases from J; junction bases left unmatched: 11. Germline assignment: CDR1 MNHEY and CDR2 SMNVEV (reference sequence). This CDR3 contains 18 residues. CDR3 nucleotides: TGTGCCAGCAGTTTAAGGAGATCACTAGCGGGCTTCACCGGGGAGCTGTTTTTT. Translation gives CASSLRRSLAGFTGELFF.

Many counts were recorded for this clonotype. The chain carries TRBV20-1 and TRBJ1-5, with 10 bases fitting TRBD1. The CDR3 is 15 amino acids. Per germline, CDR1 DFQATT and CDR2 SNEGSKA (reference sequence). Trimming cost V 6 bases and J 5 bases; bases outside gene matches: 10. Written as DNA, the CDR3 is TGCAGTGCCTGGACAGGGGGGGGGAGGGATCAGCCCCAGCATTTT. Translating gives CSAWTGGGRDQPQHF.

The chain is built from TRBV4-2 and TRBJ2-5; weak D call: TRBD1 (6 bases). Germline CDR1 is LGHNA and CDR2 is YNFKEQ. The CDR3 extends over 14 amino acids. The V gene lost 4 bases and the J gene lost 2 bases, with 11 bases spanning the gap. The CDR3 nucleotides are TGTGCCAGCAGCCCCCGGGACACACAAGAGACCCAGTACTTC. Amino acids: CASSPRDTQETQYF.

This clonotype appeared many times. The V gene is TRBV20-1, the J gene TRBJ1-1; no definite D call. Trimming stripped 0 bases from V and 0 bases from J, with 8 bases between. The germline gives CDR1 DFQATT, CDR2 SNEGSKA (reference sequence). CDR3 length equals 14 residues. The CDR3 DNA is TGCAGTGCTAGAGAGCAGATCATGAACACTGAAGCTTTCTTT. It is translated as CSAREQIMNTEAFF.

This clonotype was found a few times. V gene TRBV21-1 combines with J gene TRBJ2-2; the table's D call, TRBD1, has no DNA check behind it. TRBV21-1 is termed a pseudogene. The CDR3 runs to 17 residues. The CDR3 bases are TGTGCCAGCAGCACCCCTTGGGACAGGCCGAACACCGGGGAGCTGTTTTTT. This sequence encodes CASSTPWDRPNTGELFF.

This clonotype was counted many times. The chain employs TRBV20-1 and TRBJ2-5; tentative D call: TRBD2 (6 bases). This CDR3 spans 13 amino acids. Germline V gives CDR1 DFQATT, CDR2 SNEGSKA (reference sequence). Trimming took off 5 bases at V and 3 bases at J, with 13 bases between the two ends. The CDR3 here is CSAPPRGKETQYF. The CDR3 DNA follows: TGCAGTGCTCCCCCGCGGGGAAAAGAGACCCAGTACTTC.

This chain links TRBV18 with TRBJ2-3, with 10 bases fitting TRBD2. V was pared by 5 bases and J by 0 bases, with 5 bases of the junction left unmatched. The CDR3 sequence is 16 residues long. Looked up from germline, CDR1 is KGHSH and CDR2 is LQKENI. CDR3 DNA sequence: TGTGCCAGCTCAAACGGACTAGCGGCAAGCACAGATACGCAGTATTTT. Amino acid sequence: CASSNGLAASTDTQYF.

The chain recombines TRBV7-9 with TRBJ2-1, with 7 bases that match TRBD1. Trimming at V came to 0 bases and at J to 6 bases, leaving 2 bases not matched to a gene. CDR1 SEHNR and CDR2 FQNEAQ come from the germline V gene (reference sequence). This CDR3 contains 14 residues. This CDR3 is CASSLARGRNEQFF. The CDR3 region has the DNA TGTGCCAGCAGCTTAGCGAGGGGGCGCAATGAGCAGTTCTTC.

This clonotype was counted a few times. The gene calls are TRBV19 and TRBJ1-1; 7 nucleotides agree with TRBD1. Germline trimming cut 3 bases from V and 3 bases from J; bases unmatched to any gene: 7. This CDR3 has 15 residues. From germline, CDR1 is LNHDA and CDR2 SQIVND (reference sequence). The CDR3 bases are TGTGCCAGTAGTATTGATGGCAGGGGGTACACTGAAGCTTTCTTT. Encoded protein: CASSIDGRGYTEAFF.

This clonotype was found many times. This chain joins TRBV7-9 and TRBJ1-1; a possible D gene is TRBD1 (5 bases). This CDR3 has 13 amino acids. V lost 4 bases to trimming and J lost 6 bases, with 12 bases between them. The germline gives CDR1 SEHNR, CDR2 FQNEAQ (reference sequence). The CDR3 region is CASSWGKGAEAFF. CDR3 nucleotide sequence: TGTGCCAGCAGCTGGGGGAAGGGCGCTGAAGCTTTCTTT. The full variable domain, with the rest looked up from reference TRBV7-9 and TRBJ1-1, is DTGVSQNPRHKITKRGQNVTFRCDPISEHNRLYWYRQTLGQGPEFLTYFQNEAQLEKSRLLSDRFSAERPKGSFSTLEIQRTEQGDSAMYLCASSWGKGAEAFFGQGTRLTVV.

V is TRBV24-1 and J is TRBJ1-2, with D uncertain. CDR1 and CDR2 from the germline V gene are KGHDR and SFDVKD. Trimming stripped 0 bases from V and 10 bases from J, with 5 bases between. The CDR3 runs 11 residues. DNA for the CDR3: TGTGCCACCAGTGATTTGGTTGTCTACACCTTC. It codes for CATSDLVVYTF.

This clonotype has at least ten counts. This chain joins TRBV11-2 and TRBJ2-4; the D gene is possibly TRBD2 (6 bases). V lost 5 bases and J 8 bases, leaving 16 bases between the germline ends. The length of the CDR3 is 14 residues. Per germline, CDR1 SGHAT and CDR2 FQNNGV. The DNA of the CDR3 is TGTGCCAGCAGCCTCAGCGGAGGGTCAGACATTCAGTACTTC. It codes for CASSLSGGSDIQYF.

This clonotype occurred a few times. The rearrangement uses TRBV12-3 or TRBV12-4 and TRBJ2-1; D possibly corresponds to TRBD1 (6 bases). The ends were cut back, 7 bases at V and 0 bases at J, with 10 bases in the middle. The length of the CDR3 is 14 residues. CDR3 loop: CASKGHSSYNEQFF. CDR3 DNA sequence: TGTGCCAGCAAGGGACATAGCTCCTACAATGAGCAGTTCTTC.

This clonotype was seen a few times. This sequence joins TRBV12-3 or TRBV12-4 and TRBJ2-3; 8 bases are a match to TRBD2. The CDR3 length is 15 residues. V was clipped by 3 bases and J by 2 bases; unmatched bases: 4. CDR3: CASSLVAGYTDTQYF. In nucleotides, the CDR3 is TGTGCCAGCAGTTTGGTAGCGGGATACACAGATACGCAGTATTTT.

This clonotype was counted ten times or more. V and J are TRBV4-2 and TRBJ2-1; 9 bases fit TRBD1. Germline loops: CDR1 LGHNA, CDR2 YNFKEQ. V gave up 0 bases and J gave up 6 bases; unmatched junction bases: 12. The CDR3 totals 18 residues. The CDR3 region has the DNA TGTGCCAGCAGCCAAGATCCGTCCAGGGACAGGGTTGTCAATGAGCAGTTCTTC. Protein product: CASSQDPSRDRVVNEQFF.

This clonotype has only a few counts. The chain uses TRBV24-1 and TRBJ1-1; TRBD1 agrees at 9 bases. V gave up 4 bases and J gave up 10 bases; unmatched junction bases: 12. The CDR3 runs 15 residues. CDR1 and CDR2 from the germline V gene are KGHDR and SFDVKD. CDR3 nucleotides: TGTGCCACCAGTGAGTTAACAGGGGGCGCGGAGGGAGCTTTCTTT. Its protein product is CATSELTGGAEGAFF.

This clonotype was recorded at least ten times. This sequence joins TRBV28 and TRBJ2-3; 7 nucleotides align to TRBD2. The CDR3 contains 18 residues. Germline CDR1 MDHEN, CDR2 SYDVKM. V lost 6 bases, J lost 2 bases, and 17 bases stayed unmatched. CDR3 sequence: CASSGAAGWGKHTDTQYF. The CDR3 coding sequence is TGTGCCAGCAGCGGAGCAGCGGGGTGGGGAAAACACACAGATACGCAGTATTTT.

This clonotype was found a few times. V gene TRBV5-5 combines with J gene TRBJ2-3, with D perhaps given as TRBD1 or TRBD2 (5 bases each). V was shortened by 3 bases and J by 4 bases, with 9 bases between the two germline ends. The CDR3 length is 13 residues. Germline V gene lookup returns CDR1 SGHKS and CDR2 YYEKEE (reference sequence). The CDR3 spells CASSSGRADTQYF. The CDR3 DNA reads as TGTGCCAGCAGCTCGGGACGTGCAGATACGCAGTATTTT.

There are a few counts of this clonotype. The chain recombines TRBV5-8 with TRBJ1-1, with D uncertain. Germline values: CDR1 SGHTS, CDR2 YDEGEE. This CDR3 region has 13 residues. The germline V and J ends were trimmed by 1 base and 3 bases, with 7 bases remaining between them. The CDR3 nucleotides are TGTGCCAGCAGCTTGAGGGTAGACACTGAAGCTTTCTTT. This sequence encodes CASSLRVDTEAFF.